This T cell receptor (beta chain) was captured in a study of T cell responses to AZD1222 COVID-19 vaccine. Study at large: Second doses at about 4 or about 12 weeks were pooled.

Losses at the gene ends were 5 bases for V and 4 bases for J; bases not matched to a gene: 13. Germline CDR1 MNHNY, CDR2 SVGAGI (reference sequence). The CDR3 has 18 amino acids. Measured with immunoSEQ multiplex PCR; TCRdb has only the in-frame clones, and not every one. The sample shows 75,000 to 90,000 clones, around 73% of them seen only once. This chain links TRBV6-6 with TRBJ2-5; 13 nucleotides line up with TRBD2. The TCR was taken from an adult in good health. The sequences come from peripheral blood, collected on day 0 of AZD1222 vaccination. In DNA form, the CDR3 reads TGTGCCAGCAGTCGAGGACTAGCGGGAGCCCCTAGGTTAGAGACCCAGTACTTC. Amino acid sequence: CASSRGLAGAPRLETQYF.